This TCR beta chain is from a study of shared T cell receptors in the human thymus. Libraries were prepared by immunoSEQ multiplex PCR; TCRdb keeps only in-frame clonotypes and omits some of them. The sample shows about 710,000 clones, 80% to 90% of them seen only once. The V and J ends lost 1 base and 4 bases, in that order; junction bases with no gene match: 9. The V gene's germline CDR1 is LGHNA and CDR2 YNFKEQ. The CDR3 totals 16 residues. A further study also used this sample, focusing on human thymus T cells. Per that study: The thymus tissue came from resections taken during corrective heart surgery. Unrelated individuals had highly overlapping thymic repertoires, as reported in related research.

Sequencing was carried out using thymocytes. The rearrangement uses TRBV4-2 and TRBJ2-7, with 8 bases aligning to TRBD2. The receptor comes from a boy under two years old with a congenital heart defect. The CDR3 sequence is CASSQVSAGGPYEQYF. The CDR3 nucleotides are TGTGCCAGCAGCCAAGTGTCGGCGGGGGGCCCTTACGAGCAGTACTTC.